The rows below give T cell receptor beta chains drawn from one sample of a study of identical twins. TCRdb re-called the 5' RACE reads through MiXCR, storing one row per CDR3 protein. The repertoire has 400,000 to 500,000 distinct CDR3 sequences, less than 20% of them found once; the top ten carry less than 15%. Sequenced input: naive T cells sorted from blood. These receptors came from a man in his forties or fifties in good health. CDR3s include the opening cysteine and the closing phenylalanine or tryptophan. Each record gives: clone size, J gene, V gene, D gene, CDR3 protein, CDR3 DNA. The D gene is left open where the match is weak. Some rows have no size entry. The others give once, few or many, or a class for an expanded clone.

clone size: .
J gene: TRBJ1-4
V gene: TRBV3-1
D gene: .
CDR3 protein: CASSQAPHGGKLFF
CDR3 DNA: TGTGCCAGCAGCCAGGCCCCTCATGGAGGAAAACTGTTTTTT

clone size: .
J gene: TRBJ2-3
V gene: TRBV9
D gene: .
CDR3 protein: CASSVGGGGRTDTQYF
CDR3 DNA: TGTGCCAGCAGCGTAGGTGGCGGGGGCCGCACAGATACGCAGTATTTT

clone size: .
J gene: TRBJ1-4
V gene: TRBV20-1
D gene: TRBD1
CDR3 protein: CSAGGTGNEKLFF
CDR3 DNA: TGCAGTGCGGGGGGGACAGGGAATGAAAAACTGTTTTTT

clone size: .
J gene: TRBJ2-7
V gene: TRBV5-1
D gene: .
CDR3 protein: CASSSLSGLGIYEQYF
CDR3 DNA: TGCGCCAGCAGCTCCTTGTCAGGGCTCGGGATTTACGAGCAGTACTTC

clone size: .
J gene: TRBJ2-7
V gene: TRBV4-3
D gene: .
CDR3 protein: CASSQDLGGPTLEQYF
CDR3 DNA: TGCGCCAGCAGCCAAGATCTTGGGGGTCCCACGCTCGAGCAGTACTTC

clone size: .
J gene: TRBJ2-5
V gene: TRBV20-1
D gene: TRBD1
CDR3 protein: CSAREPGGGLETQYF
CDR3 DNA: TGCAGTGCTAGAGAACCAGGGGGCGGACTAGAGACCCAGTACTTC

clone size: few
J gene: TRBJ2-3
V gene: TRBV5-1
D gene: .
CDR3 protein: CASRGTGSGTDTQYF
CDR3 DNA: TGCGCCAGCAGAGGAACAGGGAGTGGCACAGATACGCAGTATTTT

clone size: .
J gene: TRBJ2-6
V gene: TRBV14
D gene: .
CDR3 protein: CASSQDRERANVLTF
CDR3 DNA: TGTGCCAGCAGCCAAGACAGGGAGCGCGCCAACGTCCTGACTTTC

clone size: many
J gene: TRBJ2-2
V gene: TRBV29-1
D gene: .
CDR3 protein: CSVGGDTGELFF
CDR3 DNA: TGCAGCGTTGGCGGGGACACCGGGGAGCTGTTTTTT

clone size: .
J gene: TRBJ2-2
V gene: TRBV20-1
D gene: .
CDR3 protein: CSARVVTREGWELFF
CDR3 DNA: TGCAGTGCTAGAGTGGTAACGCGGGAAGGATGGGAGCTGTTTTTT

clone size: .
J gene: TRBJ1-1
V gene: TRBV6-5
D gene: .
CDR3 protein: CASSYSKASTEAFF
CDR3 DNA: TGTGCCAGCAGTTACTCGAAAGCCTCCACTGAAGCTTTCTTT

clone size: few
J gene: TRBJ2-7
V gene: TRBV14
D gene: TRBD1
CDR3 protein: CASSYRDRGFELLGTQYF
CDR3 DNA: TGTGCCAGCAGCTACCGGGACAGGGGGTTCGAACTCCTTGGCACCCAGTACTTC

clone size: many
J gene: TRBJ2-5
V gene: TRBV10-3
D gene: TRBD2
CDR3 protein: CAASPTSGGIMETQYF
CDR3 DNA: TGTGCCGCCAGCCCCACTAGCGGGGGGATTATGGAGACCCAGTACTTC

clone size: .
J gene: TRBJ2-7
V gene: TRBV20-1
D gene: .
CDR3 protein: CSAGTLQGYEQYF
CDR3 DNA: TGCAGTGCGGGGACGTTACAGGGCTACGAGCAGTACTTC

clone size: many
J gene: TRBJ1-1
V gene: TRBV10-3
D gene: .
CDR3 protein: CAIRGGDFDSFF
CDR3 DNA: TGTGCCATCAGGGGTGGAGATTTTGACTCTTTCTTT

clone size: .
J gene: TRBJ2-1
V gene: TRBV15
D gene: .
CDR3 protein: CATKINSGPYNEQFF
CDR3 DNA: TGTGCCACGAAAATCAATAGCGGCCCTTACAATGAGCAGTTCTTC

clone size: many
J gene: TRBJ2-7
V gene: TRBV20-1
D gene: .
CDR3 protein: CSAAGGFGYEQYF
CDR3 DNA: TGCAGTGCCGCTGGCGGATTCGGGTACGAGCAGTACTTC

clone size: .
J gene: TRBJ1-4
V gene: TRBV5-4
D gene: TRBD1
CDR3 protein: CASSADRVGFEKLFF
CDR3 DNA: TGTGCCAGCAGCGCTGACAGGGTTGGATTCGAAAAACTGTTTTTT

clone size: .
J gene: TRBJ2-1
V gene: TRBV7-2
D gene: TRBD2
CDR3 protein: CASSSLAGGPYNEQFF
CDR3 DNA: TGTGCCAGCAGCTCGCTAGCGGGGGGCCCCTACAATGAGCAGTTCTTC

clone size: few
J gene: TRBJ2-7
V gene: TRBV5-1
D gene: .
CDR3 protein: CASGGGQRLSYEQYF
CDR3 DNA: TGCGCCAGCGGGGGAGGACAGCGGCTCTCCTACGAGCAGTACTTC

clone size: many
J gene: TRBJ2-2
V gene: TRBV2
D gene: TRBD1
CDR3 protein: CASSGTGIPGELFF
CDR3 DNA: TGTGCCAGCAGCGGGACAGGGATTCCCGGGGAGCTGTTTTTT

clone size: .
J gene: TRBJ2-7
V gene: TRBV6-1
D gene: .
CDR3 protein: CASQRSPWASYEQYF
CDR3 DNA: TGTGCCAGCCAAAGAAGCCCATGGGCCTCCTACGAGCAGTACTTC

clone size: many
J gene: TRBJ2-1
V gene: TRBV10-3
D gene: .
CDR3 protein: CAISVQGDNEQFF
CDR3 DNA: TGTGCCATCAGTGTCCAGGGAGATAATGAGCAGTTCTTC

clone size: many
J gene: TRBJ1-6
V gene: TRBV7-9
D gene: TRBD1
CDR3 protein: CASSLAGQGYNSPLHF
CDR3 DNA: TGTGCCAGCAGCTTAGCAGGACAGGGATATAATTCACCCCTCCACTTT

clone size: .
J gene: TRBJ2-7
V gene: TRBV27
D gene: TRBD2
CDR3 protein: CASRTGTRSYEQYF
CDR3 DNA: TGTGCCAGCAGAACCGGGACTAGGTCCTACGAGCAGTACTTC

clone size: .
J gene: TRBJ2-1
V gene: TRBV14
D gene: .
CDR3 protein: CASSQASGLPSSYNEQFF
CDR3 DNA: TGTGCCAGCAGCCAGGCTTCGGGACTCCCGAGCTCCTACAATGAGCAGTTCTTC

clone size: .
J gene: TRBJ2-3
V gene: TRBV9
D gene: .
CDR3 protein: CASSFRASGDTQYF
CDR3 DNA: TGTGCCAGCAGCTTCCGGGCCTCGGGGGATACGCAGTATTTT

clone size: .
J gene: TRBJ1-1
V gene: TRBV10-2
D gene: TRBD1
CDR3 protein: CASSSFTGGTEAFF
CDR3 DNA: TGCGCCAGCAGTTCCTTTACAGGGGGCACTGAAGCTTTCTTT

clone size: .
J gene: TRBJ1-1
V gene: TRBV15
D gene: .
CDR3 protein: CATRFGGLNTEAFF
CDR3 DNA: TGTGCCACCCGGTTCGGGGGACTGAACACTGAAGCTTTCTTT

clone size: .
J gene: TRBJ1-2
V gene: TRBV5-1
D gene: .
CDR3 protein: CASSPGTSNYGYTF
CDR3 DNA: TGCGCCAGCAGTCCCGGGACGTCGAACTATGGCTACACCTTC

clone size: few
J gene: TRBJ2-3
V gene: TRBV4-1
D gene: TRBD2
CDR3 protein: CASSQRGSGVSPDTQYF
CDR3 DNA: TGCGCCAGCAGCCAACGAGGTAGCGGGGTGAGTCCAGATACGCAGTATTTT

clone size: many
J gene: TRBJ1-1
V gene: TRBV11-2
D gene: .
CDR3 protein: CASSDPYRVRGLNTEAFF
CDR3 DNA: TGTGCCAGCAGCGATCCATACAGGGTTCGGGGCTTGAACACTGAAGCTTTCTTT

clone size: many
J gene: TRBJ2-1
V gene: TRBV20-1
D gene: .
CDR3 protein: CSARDAGTTFSYNEQFF
CDR3 DNA: TGCAGTGCTAGAGATGCCGGGACAACCTTCTCCTACAATGAGCAGTTCTTC

clone size: few
J gene: TRBJ2-1
V gene: TRBV28
D gene: TRBD2
CDR3 protein: CASRIGLDMYNEQFF
CDR3 DNA: TGTGCCAGCAGAATCGGACTAGACATGTACAATGAGCAGTTCTTC

clone size: few
J gene: TRBJ2-7
V gene: TRBV29-1
D gene: TRBD1
CDR3 protein: CSAGTEIGQYF
CDR3 DNA: TGCAGCGCTGGGACAGAAATTGGGCAGTACTTC

clone size: few
J gene: TRBJ2-1
V gene: TRBV7-2
D gene: .
CDR3 protein: CASSISGGTGNYEQFF
CDR3 DNA: TGTGCCAGCAGCATCAGCGGGGGGACAGGTAATTATGAGCAGTTCTTC

clone size: many
J gene: TRBJ1-3
V gene: TRBV6-1
D gene: .
CDR3 protein: CASSEAVLSGNTIYF
CDR3 DNA: TGTGCCAGCAGTGAAGCGGTGCTCTCTGGAAACACCATATATTTT

clone size: .
J gene: TRBJ1-1
V gene: TRBV19
D gene: .
CDR3 protein: CASSIQGTLWGTEAFF
CDR3 DNA: TGTGCCAGTAGTATCCAAGGCACGCTTTGGGGCACTGAAGCTTTCTTT

clone size: .
J gene: TRBJ2-1
V gene: TRBV7-9
D gene: TRBD1
CDR3 protein: CASSIPGQGSLGQFF
CDR3 DNA: TGTGCCAGCAGCATCCCGGGACAGGGCTCACTGGGGCAGTTCTTC

clone size: .
J gene: TRBJ1-5
V gene: TRBV29-1
D gene: .
CDR3 protein: CSGPGRVNQPQHF
CDR3 DNA: TGCAGCGGCCCGGGGAGGGTGAATCAGCCCCAGCATTTT

clone size: few
J gene: TRBJ1-1
V gene: TRBV29-1
D gene: .
CDR3 protein: CSVRARELNTEAFF
CDR3 DNA: .

clone size: many
J gene: TRBJ2-5
V gene: TRBV4-1
D gene: .
CDR3 protein: CASSQEIEETQYF
CDR3 DNA: TGCGCCAGCAGCCAAGAAATAGAAGAGACCCAGTACTTC

clone size: few
J gene: TRBJ2-5
V gene: TRBV20-1
D gene: TRBD2
CDR3 protein: CSARVLAGALYQETQYF
CDR3 DNA: TGCAGTGCTAGAGTATTAGCGGGGGCATTATACCAAGAGACCCAGTACTTC

clone size: few
J gene: TRBJ2-7
V gene: TRBV25-1
D gene: .
CDR3 protein: CASSDYISYEQYF
CDR3 DNA: TGTGCCAGCAGTGATTACATCTCCTACGAGCAGTACTTC

clone size: .
J gene: TRBJ2-6
V gene: TRBV6-5
D gene: .
CDR3 protein: CASSPSLGSGANVLTF
CDR3 DNA: TGTGCCAGCAGTCCCTCGTTGGGGTCTGGGGCCAACGTCCTGACTTTC

clone size: .
J gene: TRBJ1-4
V gene: TRBV20-1
D gene: .
CDR3 protein: CSARSATNEKLFF
CDR3 DNA: TGCAGTGCTAGGTCTGCAACTAATGAAAAACTGTTTTTT